This T cell receptor (beta chain) stems from a study of regulatory T cells in long-lasting Graves disease (dated by TCRdb to about 2021). Concerning the study at large: In the newly diagnosed Graves' disease group, patients had been taking antithyroid drugs for less than 3 months. Peripheral blood TCR sequencing and RNA sequencing compared persistent Graves' disease patients with newly diagnosed Graves' disease patients. The study took place in China and was registered as a clinical trial. A total of about 35 samples underwent TCR sequencing, from about 13 patients with persistent Graves' disease and some 20 patients with newly diagnosed Graves' disease.

The sample's time point label, decoded: newly diagnosed GD, antithyroid drugs for less than 3 months. For both TCR sequencing and RNA sequencing, RNA was extracted from PBMCs in TRIzol. The diagnosis of Graves' disease followed American Thyroid Association guidelines. Patients for the study were recruited at an endocrinology department in Xi'an, China. Each patient gave approximately 9.7 milliliters of peripheral blood, collected in an EDTA anticoagulant tube. Ficoll Paque Plus density gradient separation was used to isolate PBMCs, and no further T cell sorting was done. RNA quality was checked with an Agilent 2100 Bioanalyzer and agarose gel, and concentration with a NanoDrop 2000. V is pared back by 2 bases and J by 1 base, with 10 bases lying between the germline termini. The CDR3 runs 15 residues from the cysteine to the phenylalanine. Of all the DNA, just the CDR3 is kept, 45 bases in frame from base 1. CDR1 KGHSH and CDR2 LQKENI are derived from the germline V gene.

The receptor library was made with multiplex PCR. TCRdb records Illumina HiSeq 4000 as the sequencer. iRepertoire HTBI primers and Arm-PCR amplification of CDR3 regions were used to construct TCR beta libraries. Before sequencing, the PCR products underwent gel purification. As for the original processing: Across samples, around 62 TRBV and 12 to 15 TRBJ segments were identified and used for gene usage analysis of CDR3 amino acid clonotypes. Filtered high-quality paired reads were merged into contigs using COPE and FqMerger. BLAST was used to align contigs to IMGT TRBV, TRBD and TRBJ reference genes, with CDR3 defined following IMGT. Clonotypes above 0.1% frequency were classified as highly expanded clones. Shannon entropy was used to measure repertoire diversity, and the Gini coefficient was used to measure V-J evenness. Public clonotypes were defined as clonotypes shared by more than one individual. TCRdb cleaned the public reads at Q25 with fastp, built clones with MiXCR and kept in-frame beta chains. Each entry is one CDR3 protein sequence, shown with its most common DNA and genes. TCRdb, not the authors, supplied the V and J calls. Counted in this sample were around 500,000 distinct CDR3 sequences; around 15% of them appeared once. Of the sample, around 25% is held by the ten largest clones.

Study-wide findings and limitations: Persistent disease showed preferential use of TRBV28, TRBJ1-2 and TRBJ2-5, whereas newly diagnosed disease favored TRBV20-1 and TRBJ2-1. The authors noted that the small sample size was a limitation that may lower accuracy. Only the TCR beta chain was sequenced and analyzed. Peripheral blood alone was examined, since thyroid tissue, which constituted the primary lesion, could not be accessed. Compared with newly diagnosed patients, persistent Graves' disease patients had lower TCR Shannon entropy and fewer highly expanded clones, which suggests clonal expansion. Patients with persistent disease shared more public clonotypes (fewer than 3,000) than newly diagnosed patients did (966).

Note on this clonotype: The antigen it recognizes is unknown. No base quality information exists; no much larger clone differs at one position.

In addition, the sample was reused for a study of T cells in Graves' hyperthyroidism and ophthalmopathy. The second paper states: Stable Graves' hyperthyroidism was defined as the absence of progression to ophthalmopathy over 18 months of follow-up. Hyperthyroidism patients were newly diagnosed, with disease duration under 2 months, and aged 18 to 65 years. Patients with uncontrolled infections, other autoimmune diseases, pregnancy or lactation were excluded. Diagnoses were based on clinical symptoms, serum thyroxine and TRAb, thyroid ultrasound and orbital computed tomography. The TCR CDR3 was subjected to a first round of RT-PCR using the HTBI primer set and the Qiagen OneStep RT-PCR kit. Most expanded thyroid clonotypes (frequency above 0.001) were also detected in blood, suggesting blood repertoires may reflect thyroid immune responses. Ophthalmopathy was separated from stable hyperthyroidism by a 13 V-J signature model, with 87.88% sensitivity and roughly 81% specificity obtained in cross-validation and 80%/75% obtained in testing. During validation, the model predicted progression to ophthalmopathy a median of about 5.9 months ahead of onset, with more than 55% sensitivity and 72% to 85% specificity. A discovery cohort of about a hundred patients, fewer than 50 with Graves' ophthalmopathy and 57 with stable Graves' hyperthyroidism, was used to find distinguishing TCR V-J signatures. Whether ophthalmopathy could be predicted prospectively was tested in an independent validation cohort made up of about 18 hyperthyroidism patients plus 17 patients who later progressed to ophthalmopathy. The 100 or so discovery patients were randomly split 7:3 into training and test sets. Thyroid tissue and blood T-cell repertoires from about six Graves' hyperthyroidism patients were also compared in the study. After sampling, hyperthyroidism patients received methimazole starting at 30 mg daily, and ophthalmopathy patients received high-dose intravenous methylprednisolone. A second multiplex PCR round built the libraries, followed by size selection and purification. Sequencing of the libraries was done on an Illumina HiSeq2000 using paired-end 100 bp reads. SOAPnuke was used to process the raw data, throwing out any read that contained adapters or uncalled bases, had a mean Phred below 15, or lacked an exact constant-primer or identifier match. COPE v1.2.5 was used to merge the high-quality paired reads, and each unique nucleotide sequence was defined as a clonotype. MiTCR v1.1 was used to align the clonotypes against IMGT TRBV, TRBD and TRBJ reference segments. The analysis was restricted to V-J combinations with a frequency above 0.0001, which together covered 99% to 99.2% of the repertoires. A TCS score was defined as the ratio between F50 (clonal expansion) and ExV (chaos), using BLOSUM62-based TCRdist between CDR3 peptides within each V-J. Welch's t-statistics and random forest reduced some 510 V-J features to roughly 13, which were used in a naive Bayes classifier (R e1071). No statistical method was used to set the sample size in advance, and investigators knew the group allocation. TCR Vbeta CDR3 sequencing of some 140 peripheral blood samples (about 45 ophthalmopathy, about 80 hyperthyroidism and roughly 17 progressor patients) is reported in the paper.

Rearrangement joined TRBV18 to TRBJ2-3; perhaps TRBD2 is the D gene, with 6 bases matching. This material consisted of peripheral blood mononuclear cells (PBMCs), taken at new diagnosis, from a patient treated with antithyroid drugs. The TCR originated in a woman aged 40 to 65 with Graves disease. Donor details come from another sample of the same person, matched by shared clones. The sequenced DNA is TGTGCCAGCTCACCAGCGGGACTTCGCACAGATACGCAGTATTTT. This gives the protein CASSPAGLRTDTQYF. This CDR3, with the reference TRBV18 and TRBJ2-3 proteins standing in past its ends, gives the full variable domain NAGVMQNPRHLVRRRGQEARLRCSPMKGHSHVYWYRQLPEEGLKFMVYLQKENIIDESGMPKERFSAEFPKEGPSILRIQQVVRGDSAAYFCASSPAGLRTDTQYFGPGTRLTVL.